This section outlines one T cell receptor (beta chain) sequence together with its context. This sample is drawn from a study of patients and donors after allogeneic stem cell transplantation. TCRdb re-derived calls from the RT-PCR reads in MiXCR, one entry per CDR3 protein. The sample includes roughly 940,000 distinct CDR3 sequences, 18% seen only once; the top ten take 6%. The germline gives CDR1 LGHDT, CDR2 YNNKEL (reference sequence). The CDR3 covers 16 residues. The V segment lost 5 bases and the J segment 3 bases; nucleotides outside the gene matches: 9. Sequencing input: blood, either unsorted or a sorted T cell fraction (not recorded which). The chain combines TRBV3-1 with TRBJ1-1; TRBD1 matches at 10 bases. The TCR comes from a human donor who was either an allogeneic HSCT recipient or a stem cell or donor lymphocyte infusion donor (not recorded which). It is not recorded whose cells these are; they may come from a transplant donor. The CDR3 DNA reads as TGTGCCAGCAGCGATCCCGGGGGGACAGGGGACACTGAAGCTTTCTTT. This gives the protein CASSDPGGTGDTEAFF. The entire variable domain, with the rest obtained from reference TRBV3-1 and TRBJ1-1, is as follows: DTAVSQTPKYLVTQMGNDKSIKCEQNLGHDTMYWYKQDSKKFLKIMFSYNNKELIINETVPNRFSPKSPDKAHLNLHINSLELGDSAVYFCASSDPGGTGDTEAFFGQGTRLTVV.